This T cell receptor (beta chain) was recovered during a study of shared clonotypes between healthy human individuals. Some clones are missing from TCRdb's copy, which holds only in-frame ones; the method was immunoSEQ multiplex PCR. The sample yields 1,400,000 or so clones, approximately 98.5% seen once. The sequencing sample was made of naive CD4+ T cells sorted from blood. Subset indicated: CD45RA+ positively selected. The sequence was collected from a man in his thirties or forties in good health.

The CDR3 DNA reads as TGCGCCAGCAGCCAAGAGAGAGAGGGACAGGCAGATACGCAGTATTTT. Translating it yields CASSQEREGQADTQYF. The rearrangement joins TRBV4-3 to TRBJ2-3; 8 bases align to TRBD1. The junction had 6 bases not matched to a gene; V was cut back by 0 bases and J by 4 bases. This CDR3 is 16 amino acids long. The germline V gene has CDR1 LGHNA and CDR2 YSLEER.